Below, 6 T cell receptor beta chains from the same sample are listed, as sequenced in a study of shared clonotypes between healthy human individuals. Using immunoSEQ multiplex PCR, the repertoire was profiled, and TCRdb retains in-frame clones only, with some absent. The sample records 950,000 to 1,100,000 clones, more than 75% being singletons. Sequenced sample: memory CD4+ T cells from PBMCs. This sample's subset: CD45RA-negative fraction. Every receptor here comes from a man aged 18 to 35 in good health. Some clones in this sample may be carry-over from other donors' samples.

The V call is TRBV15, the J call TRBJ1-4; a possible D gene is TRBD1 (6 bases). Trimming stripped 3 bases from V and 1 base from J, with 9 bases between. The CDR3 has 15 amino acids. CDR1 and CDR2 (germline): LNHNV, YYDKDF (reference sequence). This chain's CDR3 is CATSRGDKTNEKLFF. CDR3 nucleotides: TGTGCCACCAGCAGGGGGGACAAAACTAATGAAAAACTGTTTTTT.

CDR3 bases: TGCGCCAGCAGCCAGGCCGGGACCAACCGGGCGTACACCTTC. This codes for CASSQAGTNRAYTF. The rearrangement uses TRBV4-1 and TRBJ1-2, with a weak D call TRBD1 (5 bases). The V gene lost 3 bases and the J gene lost 11 bases, with 19 bases spanning the gap. CDR3 length equals 14 residues. The germline CDR1 and CDR2 sequences are MGHRA and YSYEKL.

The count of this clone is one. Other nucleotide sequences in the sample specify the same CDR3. CDR3 sequence: CASSPPSRETQYF. CDR3 DNA sequence: TGTGCCAGCTCACCCCCTAGTAGAGAGACCCAGTACTTC. This sequence joins TRBV18 and TRBJ2-5; D not resolved. The CDR3 covers 13 residues. CDR1 is KGHSH and CDR2 is LQKENI in the germline V gene. V was cut by 3 bases and J by 4 bases, with 9 bases left in between.

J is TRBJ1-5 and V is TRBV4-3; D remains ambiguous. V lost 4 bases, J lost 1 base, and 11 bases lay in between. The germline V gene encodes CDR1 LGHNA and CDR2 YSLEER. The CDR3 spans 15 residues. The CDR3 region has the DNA TGCGCCAGCAGCCCCTCACACGGGAGCAATCAGCCCCAGCATTTT. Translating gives CASSPSHGSNQPQHF.

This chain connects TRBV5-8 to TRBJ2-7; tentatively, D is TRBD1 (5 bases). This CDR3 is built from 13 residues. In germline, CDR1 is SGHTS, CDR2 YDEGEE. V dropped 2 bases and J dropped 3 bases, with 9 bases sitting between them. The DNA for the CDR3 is TGTGCCAGCAGCTTACAGGTGTACTACGAGCAGTACTTC. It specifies CASSLQVYYEQYF.

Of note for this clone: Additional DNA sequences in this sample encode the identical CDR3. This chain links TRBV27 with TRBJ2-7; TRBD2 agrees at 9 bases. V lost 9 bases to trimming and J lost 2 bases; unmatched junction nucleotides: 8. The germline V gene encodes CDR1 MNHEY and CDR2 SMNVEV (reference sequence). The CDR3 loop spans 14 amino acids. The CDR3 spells CASSLAGVAYEQYF. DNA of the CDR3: TGTGCCAGTTCCTTAGCGGGAGTGGCCTACGAGCAGTACTTC.